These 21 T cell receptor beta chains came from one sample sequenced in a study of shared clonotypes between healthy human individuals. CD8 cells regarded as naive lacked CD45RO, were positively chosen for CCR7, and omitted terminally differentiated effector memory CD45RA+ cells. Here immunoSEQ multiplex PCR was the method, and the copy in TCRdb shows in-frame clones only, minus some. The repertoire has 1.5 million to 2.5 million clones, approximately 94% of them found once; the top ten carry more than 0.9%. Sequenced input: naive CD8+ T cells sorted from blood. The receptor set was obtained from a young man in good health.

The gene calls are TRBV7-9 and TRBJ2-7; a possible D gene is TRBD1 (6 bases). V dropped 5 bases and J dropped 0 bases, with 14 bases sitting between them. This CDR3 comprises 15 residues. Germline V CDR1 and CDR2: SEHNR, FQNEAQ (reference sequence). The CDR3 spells CASSPSGTLSYEQYF. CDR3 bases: TGTGCCAGCAGCCCCTCCGGGACACTCTCCTACGAGCAGTACTTC.

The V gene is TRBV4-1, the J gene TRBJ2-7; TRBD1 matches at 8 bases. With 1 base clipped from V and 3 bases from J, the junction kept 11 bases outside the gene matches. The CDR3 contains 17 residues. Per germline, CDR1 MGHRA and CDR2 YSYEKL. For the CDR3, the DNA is TGCGCCAGCAGCCAAGTCGCCGCCGGGACAGGATTCTACGAGCAGTACTTC. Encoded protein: CASSQVAAGTGFYEQYF.

The CDR3 DNA is TGCAGCGTAGACCTAGCGGGAGGGGACAATGAGCAGTTCTTC. It translates to CSVDLAGGDNEQFF. The V and J genes are TRBV29-1 and TRBJ2-1; the match to TRBD2 covers 12 bases. This CDR3 is 14 amino acids long. J lost 5 bases, V lost 6 bases, and 5 bases had no gene match. Looked up from germline, CDR1 is SQVTM and CDR2 is ANQGSEA.

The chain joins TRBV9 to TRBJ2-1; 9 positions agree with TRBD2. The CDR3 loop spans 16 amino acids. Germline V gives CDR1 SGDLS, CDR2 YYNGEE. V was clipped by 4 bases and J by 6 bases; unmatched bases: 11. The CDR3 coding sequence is TGTGCCAGCAGCCCCCATCCTAGCGGGGAGATCAATGAGCAGTTCTTC. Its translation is CASSPHPSGEINEQFF.

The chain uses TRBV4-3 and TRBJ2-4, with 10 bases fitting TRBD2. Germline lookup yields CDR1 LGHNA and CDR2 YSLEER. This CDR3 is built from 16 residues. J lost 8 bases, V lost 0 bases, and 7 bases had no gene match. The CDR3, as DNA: TGCGCCAGCAGCCAAGACGGGACTAGCGAGGGGGACATTCAGTACTTC. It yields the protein CASSQDGTSEGDIQYF.

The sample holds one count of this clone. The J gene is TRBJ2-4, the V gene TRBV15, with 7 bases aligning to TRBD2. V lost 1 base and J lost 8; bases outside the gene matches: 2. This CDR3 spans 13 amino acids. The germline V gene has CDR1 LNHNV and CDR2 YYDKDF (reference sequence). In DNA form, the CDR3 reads TGTGCCACCAGCAGAGGTGGGGGGGACATTCAGTACTTC. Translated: CATSRGGGDIQYF.

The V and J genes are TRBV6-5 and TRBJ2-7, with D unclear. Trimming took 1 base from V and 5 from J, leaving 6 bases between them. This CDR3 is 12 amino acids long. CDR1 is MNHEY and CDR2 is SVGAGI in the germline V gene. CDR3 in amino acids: CASSYLAHEQYF. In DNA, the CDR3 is TGTGCCAGCAGTTACTTGGCTCACGAGCAGTACTTC.

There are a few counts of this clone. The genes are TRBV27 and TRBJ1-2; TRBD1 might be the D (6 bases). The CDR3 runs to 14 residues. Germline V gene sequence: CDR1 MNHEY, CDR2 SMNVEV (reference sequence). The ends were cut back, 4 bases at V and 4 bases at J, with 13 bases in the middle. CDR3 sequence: CASSYRGPTYGYTF. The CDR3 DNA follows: TGTGCCAGCAGTTACCGGGGGCCCACCTATGGCTACACCTTC.

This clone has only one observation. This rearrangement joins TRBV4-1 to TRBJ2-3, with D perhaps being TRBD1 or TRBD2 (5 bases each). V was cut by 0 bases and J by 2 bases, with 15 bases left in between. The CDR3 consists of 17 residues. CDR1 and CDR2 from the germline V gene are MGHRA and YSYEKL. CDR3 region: CASSQDLEGPNTDTQYF. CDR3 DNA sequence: TGCGCCAGCAGCCAAGACCTTGAGGGACCGAACACAGATACGCAGTATTTT.

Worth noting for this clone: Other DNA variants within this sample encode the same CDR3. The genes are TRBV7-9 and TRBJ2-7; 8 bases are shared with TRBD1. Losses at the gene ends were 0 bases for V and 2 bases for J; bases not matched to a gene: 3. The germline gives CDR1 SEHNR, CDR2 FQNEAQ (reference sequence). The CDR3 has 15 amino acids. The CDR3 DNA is TGTGCCAGCAGCTTAGCGCAGGGACAGGCCTACGAGCAGTACTTC. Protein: CASSLAQGQAYEQYF.

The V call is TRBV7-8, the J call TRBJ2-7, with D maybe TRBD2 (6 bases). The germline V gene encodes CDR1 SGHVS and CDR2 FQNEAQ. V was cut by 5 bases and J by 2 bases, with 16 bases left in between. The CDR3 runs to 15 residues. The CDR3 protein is CASSTRAGSPYEQYF. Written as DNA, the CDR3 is TGTGCCAGCAGCACCAGGGCGGGGTCACCCTACGAGCAGTACTTC.

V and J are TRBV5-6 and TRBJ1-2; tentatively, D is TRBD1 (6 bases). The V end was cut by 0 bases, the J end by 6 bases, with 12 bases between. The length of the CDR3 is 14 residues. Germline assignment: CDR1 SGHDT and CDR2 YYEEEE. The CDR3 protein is CASSLVQGSDGYTF. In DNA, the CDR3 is TGTGCCAGCAGCTTGGTCCAGGGGTCGGATGGCTACACCTTC.

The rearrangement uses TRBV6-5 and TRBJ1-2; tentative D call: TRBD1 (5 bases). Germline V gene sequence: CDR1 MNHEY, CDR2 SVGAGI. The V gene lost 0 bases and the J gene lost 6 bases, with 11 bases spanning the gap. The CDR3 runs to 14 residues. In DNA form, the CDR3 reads TGTGCCAGCAGTTACTCGGAGGGGCCAGATGGCTACACCTTC. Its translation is CASSYSEGPDGYTF.

CDR3 in amino acids: CASSYSTGEESYGYTF. The CDR3 DNA reads TGTGCCAGCAGTTACTCGACAGGGGAAGAGAGCTATGGCTACACCTTC. This sequence joins TRBV6-5 and TRBJ1-2, with TRBD1 matching 8 bases. The junction had 7 bases not matched to a gene; V was cut back by 0 bases and J by 4 bases. Germline values: CDR1 MNHEY, CDR2 SVGAGI. This CDR3 comprises 16 residues.

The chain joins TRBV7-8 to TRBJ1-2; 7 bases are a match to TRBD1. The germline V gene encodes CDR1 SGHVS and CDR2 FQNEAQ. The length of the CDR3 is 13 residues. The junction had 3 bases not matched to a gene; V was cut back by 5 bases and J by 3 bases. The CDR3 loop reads CASSVDRDYGYTF. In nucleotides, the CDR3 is TGTGCCAGCAGCGTCGACAGGGACTATGGCTACACCTTC.

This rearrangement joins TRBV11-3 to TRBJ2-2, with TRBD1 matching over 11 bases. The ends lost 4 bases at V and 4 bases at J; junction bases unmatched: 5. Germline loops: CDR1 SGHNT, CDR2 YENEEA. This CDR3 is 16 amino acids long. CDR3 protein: CASSSRDRGFTGELFF. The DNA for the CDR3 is TGTGCCAGCAGCTCCCGGGACAGGGGGTTCACCGGGGAGCTGTTTTTT. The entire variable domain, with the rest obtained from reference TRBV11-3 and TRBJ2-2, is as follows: EAGVVQSPRYKIIEKKQPVAFWCNPISGHNTLYWYLQNLGQGPELLIRYENEEAVDDSQLPKDRFSAERLKGVDSTLKIQPAELGDSAVYLCASSSRDRGFTGELFFGEGSRLTVL.

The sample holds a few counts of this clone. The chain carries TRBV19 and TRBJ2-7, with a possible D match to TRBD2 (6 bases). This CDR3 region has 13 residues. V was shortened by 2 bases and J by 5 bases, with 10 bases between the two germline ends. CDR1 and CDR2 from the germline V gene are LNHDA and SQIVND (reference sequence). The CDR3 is CASSINGGNEQYF. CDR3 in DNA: TGTGCCAGTAGTATAAACGGAGGGAACGAGCAGTACTTC.

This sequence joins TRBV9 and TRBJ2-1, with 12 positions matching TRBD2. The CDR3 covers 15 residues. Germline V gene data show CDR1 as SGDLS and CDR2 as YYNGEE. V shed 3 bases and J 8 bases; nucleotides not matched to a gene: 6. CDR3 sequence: CASSGSSGRAYEQFF. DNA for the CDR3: TGTGCCAGCAGCGGATCTAGCGGGAGGGCCTATGAGCAGTTCTTC. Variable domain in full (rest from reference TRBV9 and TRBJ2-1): DSGVTQTPKHLITATGQRVTLRCSPRSGDLSVYWYQQSLDQGLQFLIQYYNGEERAKGNILERFSAQQFPDLHSELNLSSLELGDSALYFCASSGSSGRAYEQFFGPGTRLTVL.

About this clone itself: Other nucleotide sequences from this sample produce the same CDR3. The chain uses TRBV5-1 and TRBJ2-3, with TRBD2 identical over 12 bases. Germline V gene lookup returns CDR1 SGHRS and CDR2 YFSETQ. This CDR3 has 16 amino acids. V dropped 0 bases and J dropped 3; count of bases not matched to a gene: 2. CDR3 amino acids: CASSLAGLAGTDTQYF. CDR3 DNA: TGCGCCAGCAGCTTGGCGGGACTAGCGGGTACAGATACGCAGTATTTT. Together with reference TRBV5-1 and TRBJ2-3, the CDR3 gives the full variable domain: KAGVTQTPRYLIKTRGQQVTLSCSPISGHRSVSWYQQTPGQGLQFLFEYFSETQRNKGNFPGRFSGRQFSNSRSEMNVSTLELGDSALYLCASSLAGLAGTDTQYFGPGTRLTVL.

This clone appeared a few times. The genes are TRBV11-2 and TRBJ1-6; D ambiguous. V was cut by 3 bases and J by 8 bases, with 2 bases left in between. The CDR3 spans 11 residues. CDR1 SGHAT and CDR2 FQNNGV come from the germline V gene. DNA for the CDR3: TGTGCCAGCAGCTTGGATTCACCCCTCCACTTT. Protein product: CASSLDSPLHF.

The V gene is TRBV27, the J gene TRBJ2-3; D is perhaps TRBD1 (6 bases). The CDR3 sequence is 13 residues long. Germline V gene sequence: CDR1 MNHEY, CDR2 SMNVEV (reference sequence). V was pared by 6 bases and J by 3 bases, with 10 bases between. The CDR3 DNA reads TGTGCCAGCAGCACTACAGGGACAGATACGCAGTATTTT. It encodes CASSTTGTDTQYF.